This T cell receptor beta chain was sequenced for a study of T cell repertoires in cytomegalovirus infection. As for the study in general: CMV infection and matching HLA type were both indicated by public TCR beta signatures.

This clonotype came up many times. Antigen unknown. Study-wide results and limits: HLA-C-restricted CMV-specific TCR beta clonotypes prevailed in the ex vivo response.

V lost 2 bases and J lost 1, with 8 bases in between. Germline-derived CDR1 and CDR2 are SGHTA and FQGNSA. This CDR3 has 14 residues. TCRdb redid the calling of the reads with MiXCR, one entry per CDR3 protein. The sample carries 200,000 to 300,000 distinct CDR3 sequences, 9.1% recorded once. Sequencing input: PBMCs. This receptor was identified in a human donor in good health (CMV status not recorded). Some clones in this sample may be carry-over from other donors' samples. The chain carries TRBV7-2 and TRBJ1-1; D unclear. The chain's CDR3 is CASSLTGQNTEAFF. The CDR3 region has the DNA TGTGCCAGCAGCTTAACTGGTCAGAACACTGAAGCTTTCTTT.